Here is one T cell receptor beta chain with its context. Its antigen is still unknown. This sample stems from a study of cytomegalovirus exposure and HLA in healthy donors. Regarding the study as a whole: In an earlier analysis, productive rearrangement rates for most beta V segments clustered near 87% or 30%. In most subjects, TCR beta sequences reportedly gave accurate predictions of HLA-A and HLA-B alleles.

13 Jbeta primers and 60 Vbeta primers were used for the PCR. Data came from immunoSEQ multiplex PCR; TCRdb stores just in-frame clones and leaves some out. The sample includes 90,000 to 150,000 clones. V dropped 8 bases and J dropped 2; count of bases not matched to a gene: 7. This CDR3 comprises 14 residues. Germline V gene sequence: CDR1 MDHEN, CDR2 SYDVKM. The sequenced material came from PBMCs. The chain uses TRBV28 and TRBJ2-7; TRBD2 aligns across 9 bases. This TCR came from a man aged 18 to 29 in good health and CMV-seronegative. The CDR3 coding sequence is TGTGCCAGCTCTCTAGCGGGACGAACCTACGAGCAGTACTTC. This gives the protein CASSLAGRTYEQYF.